This is a list of T cell receptor beta chains from one sample in a study of shared clonotypes between healthy human individuals. Method: immunoSEQ multiplex PCR; TCRdb's copy keeps in-frame clones and lacks some. The repertoire has around 750,000 clones, around 72% of them found once; the top ten carry approximately 1.7%. Sequenced input: memory CD4+ T cells sorted from blood. Receptors originate from a woman aged 25 to 39 in good health. The CDR3 runs from the conserved cysteine through the conserved F or W. A D gene is named only where the DNA matches it firmly. Where a row states a size, it is once, few, many or the class of an expanded clone; other rows omit it.

once | TRBJ2-3 | TRBV9 | TRBD2 | TGTGCCAGCAGCGTAGACGTGGGAGGGCCAGATACGCAGTATTTT | CASSVDVGGPDTQYF
. | TRBJ2-5 | TRBV30 | TRBD1 | TGTGCCTGGAGTACAGGGACAGGCCTAGAGACCCAGTACTTC | CAWSTGTGLETQYF
. | TRBJ1-4 | TRBV5-1 | . | TGCGCCAGCAGCTCCTCCTACGACGAAAAACTGTTTTTT | CASSSSYDEKLFF
few | TRBJ1-2 | TRBV7-2 | . | TGTGCCAGCAGCCAACCTCCCGGGGGCTACACCTTC | CASSQPPGGYTF
. | TRBJ2-2 | TRBV7-2 | . | TGTGCCAGCAGCCTGGACTTGGCCGGGGAGCTGTTTTTT | CASSLDLAGELFF
. | TRBJ2-7 | TRBV10-3 | TRBD2 | TGTGCCATCGCTAGCGGGAGGGGGTACGAGCAGTACTTC | CAIASGRGYEQYF
. | TRBJ2-1 | TRBV7-2 | TRBD2 | TGTGCCAGCAGCTTAGTCAGAGCGGGAGGACTCTACAATGAGCAGTTCTTC | CASSLVRAGGLYNEQFF
once | TRBJ1-1 | TRBV7-9 | TRBD1 | TGTGCCAGCAGCTACCGACAGGGCGTTTCGAACATGAACACTGAAGCTTTCTTT | CASSYRQGVSNMNTEAFF
. | TRBJ2-7 | TRBV6-5 | . | TGTGCCAGCAGTTACGCAGATTCCTACGAGCAGTACTTC | CASSYADSYEQYF
. | TRBJ2-2 | TRBV2 | . | TGTGCCAGCATTAAGACAGGGAACACCGGGGAGCTGTTTTTT | CASIKTGNTGELFF
. | TRBJ2-2 | TRBV6-1 | . | TGTGCCAGCAGTGAGTTTCGCGGAGTGTTCGGGGAGCTGTTTTTT | CASSEFRGVFGELFF
many | TRBJ2-7 | TRBV19 | TRBD2 | TGTGCCAGTAGTACCGTAGCGGGAGAAGGTAACGAGCAGTACTTC | CASSTVAGEGNEQYF
many | TRBJ2-3 | TRBV14 | TRBD2 | TGTGCCAGCAGCCACCTTGGCACTAGCGGGAGGCATAGGAGAGATACGCAGTATTTT | CASSHLGTSGRHRRDTQYF
. | TRBJ2-7 | TRBV6-4 | TRBD2 | TGTGCCAGCAGTGCCGTAGCGGGAGGATTTTACGAGCAGTACTTC | CASSAVAGGFYEQYF
. | TRBJ2-1 | TRBV19 | . | TGTGCCAGTAGTATAAGGGCGGGAAGGACCTACAATGAGCAGTTCTTC | CASSIRAGRTYNEQFF
few | TRBJ2-4 | TRBV30 | . | TGTGCCTGGAGGCCCTCTAGCTACATTCAGTACTTC | CAWRPSSYIQYF
once | TRBJ2-5 | TRBV29-1 | TRBD2 | TGCAGCGTTCGAGCGGGGGCAGAGACCCAGTACTTC | CSVRAGAETQYF
. | TRBJ2-1 | TRBV10-1 | . | TGCGCCAGCAGTGAGTCATTAGGAGCCAATGAGCAGTTCTTC | CASSESLGANEQFF
. | TRBJ2-7 | TRBV7-9 | . | TGTGCCAGCAGCTTAGCGTCGTCGGCAGGGAGGAGCTCCTACGAGCAGTACTTC | CASSLASSAGRSSYEQYF
. | TRBJ1-1 | TRBV19 | TRBD1 | TGTGCCAGTAGTACGAGCCACAGGGGACGGACTGAAGCTTTCTTT | CASSTSHRGRTEAFF
. | TRBJ2-7 | TRBV5-4 | . | TGTGCCAGCAGCTTGGATTCCGGAGGGACGCAGTACTTC | CASSLDSGGTQYF
. | TRBJ2-7 | TRBV28 | TRBD1 | TGTGCCAGCAGTTTATTTCCGAAAAACAGGGGGCGTCTCTACGAGCAGTACTTC | CASSLFPKNRGRLYEQYF
. | TRBJ1-4 | TRBV6-5 | . | TGTGCCAGCAGTTATGGCTACGAGAGTGAAAAACTGTTTTTT | CASSYGYESEKLFF
. | TRBJ1-5 | TRBV28 | . | TGTGCCAGCAGTTTAAGGGGGGGCAGGTCTCAGCCCCAGCATTTT | CASSLRGGRSQPQHF
. | TRBJ1-2 | TRBV7-2 | TRBD1 | TGTGCCAGCAGCCTTGGACAGGGGAGTGGCTACACCTTC | CASSLGQGSGYTF
. | TRBJ1-1 | TRBV7-9 | . | TGTGCCAGCAGCCAATCGGGACCTTCGAACACTGAAGCTTTCTTT | CASSQSGPSNTEAFF
. | TRBJ1-1 | TRBV11-2 | TRBD1 | TGTGCCAGCAGCCCGCGGACAGGAAGCACTGAAGCTTTCTTT | CASSPRTGSTEAFF
. | TRBJ2-2 | TRBV7-9 | . | TGTGCCAGCAGCTTAGGGGCCATCACCGGGGAGCTGTTTTTT | CASSLGAITGELFF
. | TRBJ2-6 | TRBV4-1 | TRBD1 | TGCGCCAGCAGCCGAGTGAGGACAGGCCTTTCTGGGGCCAACGTCCTGACTTTC | CASSRVRTGLSGANVLTF
. | TRBJ2-1 | TRBV15 | . | TGTGCCACCAGACGACTTAGCGATGAGAATGAGCAGTTCTTC | CATRRLSDENEQFF
once | TRBJ1-2 | TRBV11-2 | . | TGTGCCAGCAGCTTAGAACTGGGGGGATGGGATGGCTACACCTTC | CASSLELGGWDGYTF
. | TRBJ1-5 | TRBV28 | TRBD1 | TGTGCCAGCAGTTCCGGGACAGGGGTAGCTCAGCCCCAGCATTTT | CASSSGTGVAQPQHF
few | TRBJ2-4 | TRBV4-1 | TRBD1 | TGCGCCAGCAGCCAAGATATGAGGGACAGAAAAAACATTCAGTACTTC | CASSQDMRDRKNIQYF
once | TRBJ2-5 | TRBV19 | . | TGTGCCAGTAGTCTCGGGATCTACCAAGAGACCCAGTACTTC | CASSLGIYQETQYF
. | TRBJ2-3 | TRBV7-2 | TRBD2 | TGTGCCAGCAGCTTATGGGCGGGAGACACAGATACGCAGTATTTT | CASSLWAGDTDTQYF
. | TRBJ2-5 | TRBV7-3 | . | TGTGCCAGCAGCCAGGGGCCCCAAGAGACCCAGTACTTC | CASSQGPQETQYF
. | TRBJ1-1 | TRBV6-5 | . | TGTGCCAGCAGCTCCGTAGGAGAAAACACTGAAGCTTTCTTT | CASSSVGENTEAFF
. | TRBJ2-3 | TRBV19 | TRBD1 | TGTGCCAGTAGTATTTCGGGACAGGGATTGACCGTCGCTACGCAGTATTTT | CASSISGQGLTVATQYF
. | TRBJ2-5 | TRBV5-1 | . | TGCGCCAGCAGCCCTGGTGCGATTACCGGTGGGGAGACCCAGTACTTC | CASSPGAITGGETQYF
many | TRBJ2-2 | TRBV5-1 | TRBD1 | TGCGCCAGCAGCCCCGGGACAGACACCGGGGAGCTGTTTTTT | CASSPGTDTGELFF
. | TRBJ2-6 | TRBV28 | . | TGTGCCAGCAGTTTAGGAAGGATCGGGGCCAACGTCCTGACTTTC | CASSLGRIGANVLTF
. | TRBJ2-7 | TRBV11-2 | . | TGTGCCAGCAGCTTAGCCCCGACAGGACCCTACGAGCAGTACTTC | CASSLAPTGPYEQYF
. | TRBJ2-2 | TRBV5-6 | TRBD2 | TGTGCCAGCAGCCAATCTAGCGGGAACACCGGGGAGCTGTTTTTT | CASSQSSGNTGELFF
. | TRBJ2-1 | TRBV28 | TRBD2 | TGTGCCAGCGGGCGACTCGCGACTAGCGTCTACAATGAGCAGTTCTTC | CASGRLATSVYNEQFF
few | TRBJ2-1 | TRBV7-3 | . | TGTGCCAGCAGCTTAACCGCGGGCAATGAGCAGTTCTTC | CASSLTAGNEQFF
. | TRBJ2-3 | TRBV7-2 | . | TGTGCCAGCAGCTTAGGATGGGTAGCCCTGGATACGCAGTATTTT | CASSLGWVALDTQYF
. | TRBJ2-1 | TRBV27 | . | TGTGCCAGCAGTCCATTTTCATCGGGGATTGAGCAGTTCTTC | CASSPFSSGIEQFF
. | TRBJ2-1 | TRBV18 | . | TGTGCCAGCTCTCTTACACCCGGGCCCCAAGGTAGTGAGCAGTTCTTC | CASSLTPGPQGSEQFF
. | TRBJ1-1 | TRBV27 | TRBD1 | TGTGCCAGCAGCCCGACAGGGAGCACTGAAGCTTTCTTT | CASSPTGSTEAFF
once | TRBJ2-1 | TRBV27 | TRBD2 | TGTGCCAGCAGTAGGACTAGCGGGAGCTTATCTGCGAAACAGCAGTTCTTC | CASSRTSGSLSAKQQFF
. | TRBJ1-1 | TRBV5-4 | . | TGTGCCAGCAGCGGAGGACACTCGAACACTGAAGCTTTCTTT | CASSGGHSNTEAFF
. | TRBJ2-7 | TRBV27 | . | TGTGCCAGCAGTCCCCGCGCTGTTTTGGCCGGGGAGCAGTACTTC | CASSPRAVLAGEQYF
. | TRBJ2-7 | TRBV29-1 | . | TGCAGCGCCGGAGGGTTGTTGGACGAGCAGTACTTC | CSAGGLLDEQYF
. | TRBJ1-4 | TRBV27 | . | TGTGCCAGCAGGCACCGGACCGAGAGCGAAAAACTGTTTTTT | CASRHRTESEKLFF
. | TRBJ2-2 | TRBV6-1 | . | TGTGCCAGCAGTGTAAAACTAGGCCCGGTGGGGGAGCTGTTTTTT | CASSVKLGPVGELFF
. | TRBJ1-6 | TRBV2 | TRBD1 | TGTGCCAGCAGTGTTGGGGACAGGGTTTCACCCCTCCACTTT | CASSVGDRVSPLHF
. | TRBJ1-1 | TRBV5-1 | . | TGCGCCAGCAGCCCCGCCGGCGCTGGGATGAACACTGAAGCTTTCTTT | CASSPAGAGMNTEAFF
many | TRBJ2-3 | TRBV9 | . | TGTGCCAGCAGCCCCTACTCGACTGGTACTAGCACAGATACGCAGTATTTT | CASSPYSTGTSTDTQYF
. | TRBJ2-2 | TRBV5-1 | . | TGCGCCAGCAGCATCTCCGGGACACCGAACACCGGGGAGCTGTTTTTT | CASSISGTPNTGELFF
. | TRBJ1-4 | TRBV5-1 | . | TGCGCCAGCAGCTTTGACGAAGGGTATGAAAAACTGTTTTTT | CASSFDEGYEKLFF